This T cell receptor beta chain was found in a study of blood T cell repertoires in COVID-19. Trimming stripped 3 bases from V and 9 bases from J, with 15 bases between. The CDR3 has 14 residues. Germline CDR1 LGHDT, CDR2 YNNKEL (reference sequence). Here immunoSEQ multiplex PCR was the method, and the copy in TCRdb shows in-frame clones only, minus some. The profile shows about 91,000 clones, roughly three quarters of them singletons. This chain links TRBV3-1 (or the pseudogene TRBV3-2) with TRBJ1-5, with TRBD1 as a possible D gene (6 bases). This TCR derives from a woman over 75 with acute or convalescent COVID-19. Sequencing used peripheral blood. The CDR3 DNA reads as TGTGCCAGCAGCCAGCAGACAGGCGGCGGGCCCCAGCATTTT. It encodes CASSQQTGGGPQHF.